This TCR beta chain is from a study of Ad26.COV2.S vaccination and SARS-CoV-2 variants. The method was immunoSEQ multiplex PCR; TCRdb's version includes in-frame clones alone and lacks a portion of them. The repertoire has about 350,000 clones, about 90% of them found once; the top ten carry under 5%. This clone has only one observation. The material sequenced was peripheral blood, taken after recovery from COVID-19. The receptor comes from a human donor who had recovered from COVID-19.

The CDR3 DNA sequence: TGTGCCAGCAGACGGGACAGGGGATACTACGAGCAGTACTTC. Amino acid sequence: CASRRDRGYYEQYF. The V gene is TRBV7-8, the J gene TRBJ2-7, with 10 positions matching TRBD1. This CDR3 is 14 amino acids long. V trimming: 6 bases; J trimming: 3 bases; junction bases outside the gene matches: 5. Per germline, CDR1 SGHVS and CDR2 FQNEAQ. The full variable domain, with the rest looked up from reference TRBV7-8 and TRBJ2-7, is GAGVSQSPRYKVAKRGQDVALRCDPISGHVSLFWYQQALGQGPEFLTYFQNEAQLDKSGLPSDRFFAERPEGSVSTLKIQRTQQEDSAVYLCASRRDRGYYEQYFGPGTRLTVT.